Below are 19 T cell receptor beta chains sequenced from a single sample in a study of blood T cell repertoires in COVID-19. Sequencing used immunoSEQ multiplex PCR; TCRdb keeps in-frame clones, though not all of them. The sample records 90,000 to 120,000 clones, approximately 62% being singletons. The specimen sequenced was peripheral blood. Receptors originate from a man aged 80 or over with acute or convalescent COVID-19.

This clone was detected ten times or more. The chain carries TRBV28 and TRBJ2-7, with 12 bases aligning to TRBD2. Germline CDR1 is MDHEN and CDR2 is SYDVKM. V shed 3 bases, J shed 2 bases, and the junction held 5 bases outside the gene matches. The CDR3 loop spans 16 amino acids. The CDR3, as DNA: TGTGCCAGCAGTTTTCCCCTAGCGGGAGGGACCTACGAGCAGTACTTC. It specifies CASSFPLAGGTYEQYF. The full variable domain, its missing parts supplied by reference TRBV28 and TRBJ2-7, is DVKVTQSSRYLVKRTGEKVFLECVQDMDHENMFWYRQDPGLGLRLIYFSYDVKMKEKGDIPEGYSVSREKKERFSLILESASTNQTSMYLCASSFPLAGGTYEQYFGPGTRLTVT.

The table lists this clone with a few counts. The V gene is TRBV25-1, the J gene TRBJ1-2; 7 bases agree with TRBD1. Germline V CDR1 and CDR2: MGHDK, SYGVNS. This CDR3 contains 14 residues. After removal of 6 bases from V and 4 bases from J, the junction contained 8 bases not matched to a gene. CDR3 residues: CASSDPGQLYGYTF. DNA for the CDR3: TGTGCCAGCAGCGACCCGGGACAGCTCTATGGCTACACCTTC.

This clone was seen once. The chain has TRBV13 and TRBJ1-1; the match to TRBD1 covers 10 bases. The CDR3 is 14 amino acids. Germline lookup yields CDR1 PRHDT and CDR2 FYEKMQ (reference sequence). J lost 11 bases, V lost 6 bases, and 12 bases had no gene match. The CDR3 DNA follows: TGTGCCAGCAGGGAGCCGGGACAGGGGATGGATGCTTTCTTT. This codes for CASREPGQGMDAFF.

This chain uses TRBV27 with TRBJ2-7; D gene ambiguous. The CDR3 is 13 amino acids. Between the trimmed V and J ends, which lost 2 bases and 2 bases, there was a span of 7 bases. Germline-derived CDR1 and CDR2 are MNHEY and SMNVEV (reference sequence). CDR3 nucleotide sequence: TGTGCCAGCAGTTTAACAGTAACCTACGAGCAGTACTTC. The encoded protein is CASSLTVTYEQYF.

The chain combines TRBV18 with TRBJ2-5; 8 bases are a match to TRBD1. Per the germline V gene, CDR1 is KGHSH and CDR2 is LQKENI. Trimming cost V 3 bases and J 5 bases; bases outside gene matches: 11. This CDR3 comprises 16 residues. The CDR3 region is CASSPSGRTGFETQYF. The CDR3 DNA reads TGTGCCAGCTCACCCTCCGGAAGGACAGGGTTCGAGACCCAGTACTTC.

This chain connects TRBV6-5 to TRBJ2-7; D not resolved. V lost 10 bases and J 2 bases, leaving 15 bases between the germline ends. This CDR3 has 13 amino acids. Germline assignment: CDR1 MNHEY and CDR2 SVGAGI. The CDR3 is CATTPGFPYEQYF. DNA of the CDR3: TGTGCCACCACCCCCGGGTTTCCCTACGAGCAGTACTTC.

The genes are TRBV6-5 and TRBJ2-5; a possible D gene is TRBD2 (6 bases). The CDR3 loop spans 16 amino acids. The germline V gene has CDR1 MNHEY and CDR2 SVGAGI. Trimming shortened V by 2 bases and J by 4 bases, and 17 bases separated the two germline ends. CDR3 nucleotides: TGTGCCAGCAGTTACGGTGTCTCCATGGGAGGAGAGACCCAGTACTTC. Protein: CASSYGVSMGGETQYF.

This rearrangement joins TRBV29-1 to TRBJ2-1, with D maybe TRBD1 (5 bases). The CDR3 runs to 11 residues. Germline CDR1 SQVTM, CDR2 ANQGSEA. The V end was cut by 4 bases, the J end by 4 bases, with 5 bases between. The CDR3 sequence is CSVGQYNEQFF. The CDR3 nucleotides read TGCAGCGTTGGACAGTACAATGAGCAGTTCTTC.

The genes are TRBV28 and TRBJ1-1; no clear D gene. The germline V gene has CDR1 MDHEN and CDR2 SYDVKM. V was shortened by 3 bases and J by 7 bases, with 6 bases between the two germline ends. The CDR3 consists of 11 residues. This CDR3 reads CASSLSIEAFF. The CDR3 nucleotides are TGTGCCAGCAGTTTGAGTATTGAAGCTTTCTTT.

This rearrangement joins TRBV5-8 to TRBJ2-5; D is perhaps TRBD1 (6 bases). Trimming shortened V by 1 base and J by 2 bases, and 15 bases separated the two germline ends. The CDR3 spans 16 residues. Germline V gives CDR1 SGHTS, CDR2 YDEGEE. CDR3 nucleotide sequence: TGTGCCAGCAGCTTGTATTGGGGGCAGTCTCAAGAGACCCAGTACTTC. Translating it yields CASSLYWGQSQETQYF.

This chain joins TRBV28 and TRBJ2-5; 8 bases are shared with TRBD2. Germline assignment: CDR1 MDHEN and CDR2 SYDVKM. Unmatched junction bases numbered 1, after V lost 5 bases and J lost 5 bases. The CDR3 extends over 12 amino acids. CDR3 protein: CASSPGGETQYF. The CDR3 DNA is TGTGCCAGCAGTCCGGGGGGGGAGACCCAGTACTTC.

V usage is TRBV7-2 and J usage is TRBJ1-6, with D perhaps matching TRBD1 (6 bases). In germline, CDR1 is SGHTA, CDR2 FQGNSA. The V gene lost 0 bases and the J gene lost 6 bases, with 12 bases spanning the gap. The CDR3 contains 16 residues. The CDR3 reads CASSLAGTGINSPLHF. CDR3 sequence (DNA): TGTGCCAGCAGCTTAGCTGGTACAGGGATTAATTCACCCCTCCACTTT.

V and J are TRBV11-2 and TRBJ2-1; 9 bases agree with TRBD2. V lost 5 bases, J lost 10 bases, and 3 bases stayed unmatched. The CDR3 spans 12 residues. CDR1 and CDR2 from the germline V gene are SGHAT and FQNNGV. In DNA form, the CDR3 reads TGTGCCAGCAGCCCTAGCGGGGCAGAGCAGTTCTTC. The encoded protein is CASSPSGAEQFF.

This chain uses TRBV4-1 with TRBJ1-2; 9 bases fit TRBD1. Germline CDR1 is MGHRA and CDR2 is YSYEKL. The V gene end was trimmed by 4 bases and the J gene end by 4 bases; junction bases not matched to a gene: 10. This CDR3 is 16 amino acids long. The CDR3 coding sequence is TGCGCCAGCAGCCGAACCGGGACAGGGCCCTTCTATGGCTACACCTTC. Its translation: CASSRTGTGPFYGYTF.

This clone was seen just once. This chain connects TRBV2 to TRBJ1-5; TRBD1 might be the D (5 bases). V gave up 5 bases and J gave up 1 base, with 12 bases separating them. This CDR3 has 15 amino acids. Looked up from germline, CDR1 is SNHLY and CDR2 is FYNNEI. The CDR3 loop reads CASSSDKASNQPQHF. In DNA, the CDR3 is TGTGCCAGCAGTTCGGACAAAGCAAGCAATCAGCCCCAGCATTTT. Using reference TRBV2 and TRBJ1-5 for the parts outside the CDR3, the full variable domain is EPEVTQTPSHQVTQMGQEVILRCVPISNHLYFYWYRQILGQKVEFLVSFYNNEISEKSEIFDDQFSVERPDGSNFTLKIRSTKLEDSAMYFCASSSDKASNQPQHFGDGTRLSIL.

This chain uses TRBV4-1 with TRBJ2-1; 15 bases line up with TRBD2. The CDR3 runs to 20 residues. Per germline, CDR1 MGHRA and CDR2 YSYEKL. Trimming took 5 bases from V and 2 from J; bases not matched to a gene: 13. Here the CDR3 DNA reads TGCGCCAGCAGCGCGCAGACCGGGACTAGCGGGAGGAGTGCCTACAATGAGCAGTTCTTC. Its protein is CASSAQTGTSGRSAYNEQFF.

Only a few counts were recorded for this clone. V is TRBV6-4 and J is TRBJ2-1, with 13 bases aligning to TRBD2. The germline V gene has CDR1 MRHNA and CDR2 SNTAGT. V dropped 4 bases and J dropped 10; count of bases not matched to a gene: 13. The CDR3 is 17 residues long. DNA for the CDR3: TGTGCCAGCAGTGTAGGTAAGGGGACTAGCGGGAAGTCGGAGCAGTTCTTC. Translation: CASSVGKGTSGKSEQFF.

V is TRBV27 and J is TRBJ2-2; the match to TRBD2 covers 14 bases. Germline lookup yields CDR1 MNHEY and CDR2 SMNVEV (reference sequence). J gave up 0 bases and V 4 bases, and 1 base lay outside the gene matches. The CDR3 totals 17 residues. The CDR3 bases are TGTGCCAGCAGTTGGGGACTAGCGGGAGCGAACACCGGGGAGCTGTTTTTT. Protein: CASSWGLAGANTGELFF.

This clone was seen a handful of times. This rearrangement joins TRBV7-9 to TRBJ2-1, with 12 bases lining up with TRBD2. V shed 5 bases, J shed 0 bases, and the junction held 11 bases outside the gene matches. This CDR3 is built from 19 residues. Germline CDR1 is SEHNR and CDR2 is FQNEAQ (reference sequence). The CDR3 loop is CASSRGLAGTGSSYNEQFF. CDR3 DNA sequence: TGTGCCAGCAGCCGCGGACTAGCGGGAACCGGAAGCTCCTACAATGAGCAGTTCTTC.